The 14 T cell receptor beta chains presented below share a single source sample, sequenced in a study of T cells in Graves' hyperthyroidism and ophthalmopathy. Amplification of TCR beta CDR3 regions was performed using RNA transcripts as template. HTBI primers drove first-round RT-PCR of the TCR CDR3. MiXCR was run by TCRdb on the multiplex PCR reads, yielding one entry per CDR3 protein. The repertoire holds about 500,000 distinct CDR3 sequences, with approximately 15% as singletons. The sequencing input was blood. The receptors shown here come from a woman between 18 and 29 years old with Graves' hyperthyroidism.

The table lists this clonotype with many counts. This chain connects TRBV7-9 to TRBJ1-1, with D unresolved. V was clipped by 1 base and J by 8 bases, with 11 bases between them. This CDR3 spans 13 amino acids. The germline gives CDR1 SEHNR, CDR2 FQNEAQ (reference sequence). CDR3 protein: CASSLGGFIEAFF. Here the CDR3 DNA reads TGTGCCAGCAGCTTAGGAGGGTTCATCGAAGCTTTCTTT.

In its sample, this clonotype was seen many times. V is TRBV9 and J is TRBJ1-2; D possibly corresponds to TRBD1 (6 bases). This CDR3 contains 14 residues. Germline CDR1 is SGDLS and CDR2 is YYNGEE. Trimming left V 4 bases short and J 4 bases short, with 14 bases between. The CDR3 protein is CASSSHREGYGYTF. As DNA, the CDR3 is TGTGCCAGCAGCTCGCACAGGGAGGGCTATGGCTACACCTTC.

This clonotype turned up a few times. DNA for the CDR3: TGTGCCAGCAGCCAAGATGGAGGAGCCCCTTACTACGAGCAGTACTTC. It translates to CASSQDGGAPYYEQYF. The rearrangement joins TRBV3-1 to TRBJ2-7, with D maybe TRBD2 (5 bases). The CDR3 length is 16 residues. With 0 bases removed from V and 3 bases from J, the gap between germline ends came to 15 bases. Germline V lookup: CDR1 LGHDT, CDR2 YNNKEL (reference sequence).

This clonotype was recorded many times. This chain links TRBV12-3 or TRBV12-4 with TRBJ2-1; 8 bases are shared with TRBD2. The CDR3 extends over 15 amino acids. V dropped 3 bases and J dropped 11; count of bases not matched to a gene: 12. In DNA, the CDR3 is TGTGCCAGCAGTTTCGGGGGGGGGATCATGGGGCAGCAGTTCTTC. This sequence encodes CASSFGGGIMGQQFF.

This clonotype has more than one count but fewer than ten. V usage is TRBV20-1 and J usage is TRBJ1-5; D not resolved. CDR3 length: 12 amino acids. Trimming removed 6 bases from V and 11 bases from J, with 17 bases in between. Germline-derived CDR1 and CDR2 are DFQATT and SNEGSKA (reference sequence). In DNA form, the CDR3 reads TGCAGTGCGACGCTCGCCTCGACGGCCCAGCATTTT. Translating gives CSATLASTAQHF.

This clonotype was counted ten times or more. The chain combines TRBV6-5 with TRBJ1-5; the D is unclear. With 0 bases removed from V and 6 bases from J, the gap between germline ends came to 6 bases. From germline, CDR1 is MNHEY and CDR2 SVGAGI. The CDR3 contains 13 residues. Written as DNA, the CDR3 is TGTGCCAGCAGTTACTCGATCTTTCAGCCCCAGCATTTT. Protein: CASSYSIFQPQHF.

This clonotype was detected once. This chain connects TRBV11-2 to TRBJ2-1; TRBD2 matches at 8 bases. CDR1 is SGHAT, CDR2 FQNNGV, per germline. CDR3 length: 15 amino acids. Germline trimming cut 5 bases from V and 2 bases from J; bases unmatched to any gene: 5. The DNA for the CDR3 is TGTGCCAGCAGCCGCCGGACTAGCCCCTACAATGAGCAGTTCTTC. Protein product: CASSRRTSPYNEQFF.

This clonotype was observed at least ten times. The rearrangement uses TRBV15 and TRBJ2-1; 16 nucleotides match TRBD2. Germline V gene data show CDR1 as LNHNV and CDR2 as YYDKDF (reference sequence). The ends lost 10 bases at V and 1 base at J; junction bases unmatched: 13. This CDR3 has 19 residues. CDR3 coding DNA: TGTGCCAGGGGGGTTCCGGGACTAGCGGGAGGGGGGTCCTACAATGAGCAGTTCTTC. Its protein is CARGVPGLAGGGSYNEQFF.

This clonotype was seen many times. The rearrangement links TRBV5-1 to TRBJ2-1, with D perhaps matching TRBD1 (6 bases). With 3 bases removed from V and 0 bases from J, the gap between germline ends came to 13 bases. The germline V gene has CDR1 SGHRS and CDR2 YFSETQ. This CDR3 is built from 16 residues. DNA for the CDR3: TGCGCCAGCAGCTCCGACAGGCGGTACTCCTACAATGAGCAGTTCTTC. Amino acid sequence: CASSSDRRYSYNEQFF.

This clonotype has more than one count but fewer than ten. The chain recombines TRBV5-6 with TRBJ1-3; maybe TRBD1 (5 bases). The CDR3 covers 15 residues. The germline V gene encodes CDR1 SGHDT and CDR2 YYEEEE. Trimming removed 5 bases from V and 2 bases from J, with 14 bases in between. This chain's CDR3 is CASRPTGFTGNTIYF. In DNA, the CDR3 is TGTGCCAGCAGACCCACAGGCTTCACTGGAAACACCATATATTTT.

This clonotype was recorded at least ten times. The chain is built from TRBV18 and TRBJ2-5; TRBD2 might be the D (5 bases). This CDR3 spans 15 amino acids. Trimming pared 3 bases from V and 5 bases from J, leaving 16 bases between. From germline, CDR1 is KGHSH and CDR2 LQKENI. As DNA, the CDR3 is TGTGCCAGCTCACCGCCTTCAGTAGCGAGGGAGACCCAGTACTTC. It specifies CASSPPSVARETQYF.

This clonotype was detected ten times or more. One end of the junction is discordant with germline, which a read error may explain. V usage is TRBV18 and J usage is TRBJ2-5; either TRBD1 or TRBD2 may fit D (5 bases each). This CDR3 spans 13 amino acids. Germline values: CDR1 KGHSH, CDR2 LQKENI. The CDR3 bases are TGTGCCAGCCCACCGGGACGCCAAGAGACCCAGTACTTC. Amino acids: CASPPGRQETQYF.

The CDR3 region is CASSYGAGVHTEAFF. CDR3 sequence (DNA): TGTGCCAGCAGTTACGGGGCAGGGGTGCACACTGAAGCTTTCTTT. The rearrangement uses TRBV6-5 and TRBJ1-1; possibly TRBD1 for D (6 bases). CDR3 length: 15 amino acids. V lost 2 bases to trimming and J lost 3 bases, with 13 bases between them. Germline assignment: CDR1 MNHEY and CDR2 SVGAGI.

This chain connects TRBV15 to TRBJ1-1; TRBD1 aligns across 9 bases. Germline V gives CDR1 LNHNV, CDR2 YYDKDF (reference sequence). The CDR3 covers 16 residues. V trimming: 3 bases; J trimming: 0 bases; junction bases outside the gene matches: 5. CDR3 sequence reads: CATSRANRGLNTEAFF. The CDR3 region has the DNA TGTGCCACCAGCAGGGCCAACAGGGGGCTGAACACTGAAGCTTTCTTT.